These 30 T cell receptor beta chains share one sample of origin, sequenced in a study of metastatic and nonmetastatic thyroid tumors. MiXCR was used by TCRdb to re-call the PCR reads. The sample lists about 38,000 clones, 25% to 30% occurring once. Patients had received no treatment of any kind before thyroid surgery. Sequenced material: blood. These receptors came from a female donor with papillary thyroid cancer or a benign thyroid nodule (not recorded which). Some clones in this sample may be carry-over from other donors' samples.

The chain has TRBV5-1 and TRBJ1-1, with 9 bases fitting TRBD1. Germline V lookup: CDR1 SGHRS, CDR2 YFSETQ. The CDR3 runs to 15 residues. Trimming removed 3 bases from V and 0 bases from J; junction bases left unmatched: 3. The CDR3 loop is CASSSRDRVNTEAFF. For the CDR3, the DNA is TGCGCCAGCAGCTCAAGGGACAGGGTGAACACTGAAGCTTTCTTT.

V and J are TRBV11-2 and TRBJ2-2; D is possibly TRBD2 (5 bases). V was trimmed by 7 bases and J by 9 bases, leaving 21 bases between them. The CDR3 is 15 amino acids. Germline CDR1 is SGHAT and CDR2 is FQNNGV. The CDR3 here is CASMELRGSIRELFF. The CDR3 nucleotides are TGTGCCAGCATGGAGCTTCGAGGGTCTATTCGGGAGCTGTTTTTT.

The chain employs TRBV19 and TRBJ1-2; D is unresolved. The V end was cut by 5 bases, the J end by 0 bases, with 7 bases between. The CDR3 extends over 13 amino acids. Germline V lookup: CDR1 LNHDA, CDR2 SQIVND (reference sequence). Here the CDR3 DNA reads TGTGCCAGTAGTGTGTCAGCTAACTATGGCTACACCTTC. Its protein is CASSVSANYGYTF.

Many counts were recorded for this clone. This chain uses TRBV25-1 with TRBJ2-7; D unresolved. CDR1 and CDR2 (germline): MGHDK, SYGVNS. The CDR3 sequence is 11 residues long. V was trimmed by 3 bases and J by 3 bases, leaving 3 bases between them. This chain's CDR3 is CASSDLYEQYF. Here the CDR3 DNA reads TGTGCCAGCAGTGATCTCTACGAGCAGTACTTC.

The chain links TRBV27 to TRBJ1-1; D ambiguous. The CDR3 length is 13 residues. The germline V and J ends were trimmed by 2 bases and 3 bases, with 7 bases remaining between them. The V gene's germline CDR1 is MNHEY and CDR2 SMNVEV (reference sequence). The CDR3 nucleotides read TGTGCCAGCAGTTTAGCGTCAGACACTGAAGCTTTCTTT. It translates to CASSLASDTEAFF.

V is TRBV9 and J is TRBJ2-5; D uncertain. This CDR3 is 14 amino acids long. Trimming left V 4 bases short and J 5 bases short, with 15 bases between. CDR1 and CDR2 (germline): SGDLS, YYNGEE. The CDR3 region has the DNA TGTGCCAGCAGCTTAGAGGCAACCGTGGAGACCCAGTACTTC. This codes for CASSLEATVETQYF. The whole variable domain, remainder taken from reference TRBV9 and TRBJ2-5, is DSGVTQTPKHLITATGQRVTLRCSPRSGDLSVYWYQQSLDQGLQFLIQYYNGEERAKGNILERFSAQQFPDLHSELNLSSLELGDSALYFCASSLEATVETQYFGPGTRLLVL.

This clone was counted many times. This chain uses TRBV5-1 with TRBJ2-5; 7 bases fit TRBD1. The V and J ends lost 2 bases and 0 bases, in that order; junction bases with no gene match: 1. CDR1 and CDR2 (germline): SGHRS, YFSETQ. The CDR3 sequence is 14 residues long. The DNA for the CDR3 is TGCGCCAGCAGCTTACAGGGGTACCAAGAGACCCAGTACTTC. It codes for CASSLQGYQETQYF.

This clone was seen only a few times. This chain joins TRBV24-1 and TRBJ1-2; 9 bases agree with TRBD1. This CDR3 is 14 amino acids long. Trimming cost V 4 bases and J 3 bases; bases outside gene matches: 2. Germline V lookup: CDR1 KGHDR, CDR2 SFDVKD. The CDR3 sequence is CATSDRDRDYGYTF. The CDR3 DNA is TGTGCCACCAGTGACCGGGACAGGGACTATGGCTACACCTTC.

By share, this clone counts as medium-sized. The chain combines TRBV6-2 or TRBV6-3 with TRBJ1-5; 7 bases are shared with TRBD1. The ends lost 8 bases at V and 15 bases at J; junction bases unmatched: 16. This CDR3 region has 13 residues. Germline V CDR1 and CDR2: MNHEY, SVGEGT. The CDR3 protein is CASSHAFRQGWHF. The CDR3 DNA reads TGTGCCAGCTCACACGCCTTTCGACAGGGTTGGCATTTT.

The V and J genes are TRBV11-2 and TRBJ1-1; no clear D gene. CDR3 length: 16 residues. V dropped 2 bases and J dropped 1 base, with 14 bases sitting between them. Germline loops: CDR1 SGHAT, CDR2 FQNNGV. Here the CDR3 DNA reads TGTGCCAGCAGCTTATCCTCTGTGGCGGCGAACACTGAAGCTTTCTTT. This gives the protein CASSLSSVAANTEAFF.

V is TRBV30 and J is TRBJ2-3; TRBD1 matches at 7 bases. This CDR3 contains 12 residues. V lost 3 bases and J lost 3; bases outside the gene matches: 0. Germline CDR1 reads GTSNPN; CDR2 reads SVGIG (reference sequence). Here the CDR3 DNA reads TGTGCCTGGAGCAGGGGGACAGATACGCAGTATTTT. Translating it yields CAWSRGTDTQYF.

This clone was seen a handful of times. An end of the junction differs from the germline gene, which may be a read error. This rearrangement joins TRBV4-2 to TRBJ2-1; tentatively, D is TRBD2 (6 bases). This CDR3 comprises 15 residues. In germline, CDR1 is LGHNA, CDR2 YNFKEQ. The CDR3 DNA reads TGTGCCAGCAGCCGATTCGGGACTCCTTCCAATGGGCAGTTCTTC. The encoded protein is CASSRFGTPSNGQFF.

This clone appeared many times. V and J are TRBV9 and TRBJ1-2, with D tentatively TRBD1 (6 bases). Germline V CDR1 and CDR2: SGDLS, YYNGEE. The CDR3 totals 14 residues. V gave up 4 bases and J gave up 4 bases, with 14 bases separating them. The CDR3, as DNA: TGTGCCAGCAGCCTCGATTCAGGGGTCTATGGCTACACCTTC. As protein: CASSLDSGVYGYTF.

The chain couples TRBV20-1 to TRBJ1-6, with D perhaps TRBD1 (6 bases). Trimming pared 1 base from V and 4 bases from J, leaving 23 bases between. The CDR3 is 19 amino acids. CDR1 is DFQATT and CDR2 is SNEGSKA in the germline V gene (reference sequence). CDR3 nucleotides: TGCAGTGCTAGAGTCGGTGAGGGGGGCACCATGGGATATAATTCACCCCTCCACTTT. As protein: CSARVGEGGTMGYNSPLHF.

The table lists this clone with a count of one. This sample also contains other DNA sequences that code for the same CDR3. V gene TRBV5-6 combines with J gene TRBJ2-7; 8 bases agree with TRBD2. This CDR3 has 13 residues. CDR1 is SGHDT, CDR2 YYEEEE, per germline. V lost 8 bases and J lost 5; bases outside the gene matches: 9. This chain's CDR3 is CASSFGLAHEQYF. CDR3 DNA: TGTGCCAGTAGTTTTGGACTAGCCCACGAGCAGTACTTC. The full variable domain, in which reference TRBV5-6 and TRBJ2-7 provide the parts outside the CDR3, is DAGVTQSPTHLIKTRGQQVTLRCSPKSGHDTVSWYQQALGQGPQFIFQYYEEEERQRGNFPDRFSGHQFPNYSSELNVNALLLGDSALYLCASSFGLAHEQYFGPGTRLTVT.

This clone was seen ten or more times. V is TRBV28 and J is TRBJ2-1; 10 bases are a match to TRBD1. The CDR3 contains 15 residues. Unmatched junction bases numbered 4, after V lost 5 bases and J lost 3 bases. Germline values: CDR1 MDHEN, CDR2 SYDVKM. CDR3 DNA: TGTGCCAGCAGTCCCGGGACAGGGGACTACAATGAGCAGTTCTTC. This sequence encodes CASSPGTGDYNEQFF.

This clone was detected many times. A much larger clone lies one base from this, so it may be a read error. The J gene is TRBJ2-1, the V gene TRBV15; TRBD2 might be the D (5 bases). CDR1 LNHNV and CDR2 YYDKDF come from the germline V gene (reference sequence). The CDR3 consists of 15 residues. V shed 5 bases and J shed 3 bases, with 14 bases lying between them. The CDR3 bases are TGTGCCACCAGCGGAGGTGGGAGCGTCTACAATGAGCAGTTCTTC. This translates into CATSGGGSVYNEQFF. The full variable domain, with the rest looked up from reference TRBV15 and TRBJ2-1, is DAMVIQNPRYQVTQFGKPVTLSCSQTLNHNVMYWYQQKSSQAPKLLFHYYDKDFNNEADTPDNFQSRRPNTSFCFLDIRSPGLGDTAMYLCATSGGGSVYNEQFFGPGTRLTVL.

This clone was recorded at least ten times. The chain employs TRBV20-1 and TRBJ2-5, with D possibly being TRBD1 (7 bases). The CDR3 runs 15 residues. Trimming took off 5 bases at V and 4 bases at J, with 20 bases between the two ends. Germline V gene lookup returns CDR1 DFQATT and CDR2 SNEGSKA (reference sequence). The CDR3 reads CSAVPGGLLGETQYF. The CDR3 DNA reads TGCAGTGCTGTCCCAGGGGGGCTCTTAGGAGAGACCCAGTACTTC.

This sequence joins TRBV11-2 and TRBJ2-7; 9 bases are a match to TRBD1. This CDR3 comprises 15 residues. Germline V gene sequence: CDR1 SGHAT, CDR2 FQNNGV. The V gene end was trimmed by 7 bases and the J gene end by 5 bases; junction bases not matched to a gene: 12. Here the CDR3 reads CASTTLGRTGDEQYF. The CDR3, as DNA: TGTGCCAGCACCACTTTGGGGAGGACAGGGGACGAGCAGTACTTC.

This clone has only a few counts. The germline gene is not matched at one end of the junction; a read error may be the cause. The V gene is TRBV27, the J gene TRBJ1-2; D is unclear. Per the germline V gene, CDR1 is MNHEY and CDR2 is SMNVEV (reference sequence). The CDR3 loop spans 12 amino acids. Here the CDR3 reads CASSLQVYCYTF. The CDR3 nucleotides read TGTGCCAGCAGTTTACAGGTCTATTGCTACACCTTC.

J is TRBJ1-3 and V is TRBV5-1; D is unresolved. Trimming stripped 1 base from V and 0 bases from J, with 8 bases between. CDR3 length equals 15 residues. Germline V gives CDR1 SGHRS, CDR2 YFSETQ. As DNA, the CDR3 is TGCGCCAGCAGCTTGTCAATGTCCTCTGGAAACACCATATATTTT. This codes for CASSLSMSSGNTIYF.

In this sample, this clone turned up many times. The V and J genes are TRBV9 and TRBJ2-1, with D tentatively TRBD2 (6 bases). V shed 4 bases and J shed 0 bases, with 17 bases lying between them. This CDR3 comprises 17 residues. Germline V gives CDR1 SGDLS, CDR2 YYNGEE. The CDR3 here is CASSPEGTQSSYNEQFF. CDR3 DNA sequence: TGTGCCAGCAGCCCAGAAGGGACTCAGAGCTCCTACAATGAGCAGTTCTTC.

This clone showed up many times. The V and J genes are TRBV12-3 or TRBV12-4 and TRBJ1-1; D may be TRBD1 (6 bases). The germline V and J ends were trimmed by 6 bases and 8 bases, with 16 bases remaining between them. The CDR3 runs 13 residues. The CDR3 loop is CASSQITGSEAFF. CDR3 nucleotide sequence: TGTGCCAGCAGCCAGATAACAGGGTCCGAAGCTTTCTTT.

The chain carries TRBV20-1 and TRBJ2-1; 8 bases are shared with TRBD2. This CDR3 contains 18 residues. The trim removed 2 bases at V and 1 base at J, leaving 13 bases unmatched. Germline values: CDR1 DFQATT, CDR2 SNEGSKA (reference sequence). CDR3 region: CSARPLVDGRGSYNEQFF. The CDR3 DNA reads TGCAGTGCTAGACCCCTCGTGGACGGGAGGGGGTCCTACAATGAGCAGTTCTTC.

This clone was recorded many times. The chain has TRBV20-1 and TRBJ1-2; 8 bases line up with TRBD1. There are 15 residues in the CDR3. Per germline, CDR1 DFQATT and CDR2 SNEGSKA (reference sequence). Trimming at V came to 5 bases and at J to 7 bases, leaving 15 bases not matched to a gene. The CDR3 coding sequence is TGCAGTGCTTACAAATACCAGGGGGCGGAGGGTGGCTACACCTTC. Amino acids: CSAYKYQGAEGGYTF.

The table lists this clone with many counts. J is TRBJ1-5 and V is TRBV19; 8 positions agree with TRBD1. CDR1 and CDR2 (germline): LNHDA, SQIVND (reference sequence). This CDR3 contains 15 residues. Losses at the gene ends were 3 bases for V and 4 bases for J; bases not matched to a gene: 5. The CDR3 DNA reads TGTGCCAGTAGTATCCGGACAGGGACTAATCAGCCCCAGCATTTT. Protein sequence: CASSIRTGTNQPQHF.

Points on this clone: At one of its ends the junction is not consistent with the germline gene, which may arise from a read error. The chain carries TRBV24-1 and TRBJ2-3; D gene uncertain. Germline CDR1 and CDR2: KGHDR and SFDVKD. The CDR3 consists of 17 residues. CDR3 nucleotides: TGTGCCACCAGTGCCGAGGTGGTGGGATTCCGCACAGATATGCAGTATTTT. Protein sequence: CATSAEVVGFRTDMQYF.

The chain is built from TRBV11-2 and TRBJ2-3; D perhaps matches TRBD2 (5 bases). V was clipped by 9 bases and J by 4 bases, with 17 bases between them. CDR3 length: 14 amino acids. Germline-derived CDR1 and CDR2 are SGHAT and FQNNGV. The CDR3 sequence is CASSEKYVADTQYF. In DNA form, the CDR3 reads TGTGCCAGTAGCGAGAAATACGTGGCAGATACGCAGTATTTT.

The CDR3: CASSESSGVNTEAFF. The CDR3 DNA follows: TGCGCCAGCAGTGAGTCTTCAGGGGTTAACACTGAAGCTTTCTTT. The V gene is TRBV10-1, the J gene TRBJ1-1; TRBD1 might be the D (6 bases). Germline V gene lookup returns CDR1 WNHNN and CDR2 SYGVQD (reference sequence). The ends were cut back, 0 bases at V and 2 bases at J, with 10 bases in the middle. CDR3 size: 15 residues.

Many counts were recorded for this clone. Distinct nucleotide sequences in the sample also encode this CDR3. V and J are TRBV6-1 and TRBJ1-1; no clear D gene. Trimming took 6 bases from V and 0 from J, leaving 14 bases between them. The CDR3 is made up of 15 amino acids. The germline gives CDR1 MNHNS, CDR2 SASEGT. CDR3 residues: CASRQNHRLNTEAFF. The CDR3 region has the DNA TGTGCCAGCAGACAGAACCACCGATTGAACACTGAAGCTTTCTTT.